This TCR beta chain originates from a study of shared clonotypes between healthy human individuals. As concerns this clone: Antigen specificity is unknown.

Trimming removed 5 bases from V and 8 bases from J, with 11 bases in between. The CDR3 is 12 residues long. Per germline, CDR1 SGHRS and CDR2 YFSETQ. Overall study findings and caveats: Genetic and exposure-history diversity was limited by the few donors.

Each replicate PCR on the sorted subsets used approximately 200 ng DNA (approximately 33,000 T cell genomes). Here immunoSEQ multiplex PCR was the method, and the copy in TCRdb shows in-frame clones only, minus some. The sample has about 610,000 clones; 95% to 96% are singletons. CD45RO-negative CD8 cells positively selected for CCR7 made up the naive population, which excluded terminally differentiated effector memory CD45RA+ cells. The clonotype originates from a woman between 25 and 40 years old in good health. Material: naive CD8+ T cells sorted from blood. V usage is TRBV5-1 and J usage is TRBJ2-1; D may correspond to TRBD1 or TRBD2 (5 bases each). The CDR3 sequence is CASRSGAYEQFF. The DNA for the CDR3 is TGCGCCAGCAGGTCCGGGGCGTATGAGCAGTTCTTC.